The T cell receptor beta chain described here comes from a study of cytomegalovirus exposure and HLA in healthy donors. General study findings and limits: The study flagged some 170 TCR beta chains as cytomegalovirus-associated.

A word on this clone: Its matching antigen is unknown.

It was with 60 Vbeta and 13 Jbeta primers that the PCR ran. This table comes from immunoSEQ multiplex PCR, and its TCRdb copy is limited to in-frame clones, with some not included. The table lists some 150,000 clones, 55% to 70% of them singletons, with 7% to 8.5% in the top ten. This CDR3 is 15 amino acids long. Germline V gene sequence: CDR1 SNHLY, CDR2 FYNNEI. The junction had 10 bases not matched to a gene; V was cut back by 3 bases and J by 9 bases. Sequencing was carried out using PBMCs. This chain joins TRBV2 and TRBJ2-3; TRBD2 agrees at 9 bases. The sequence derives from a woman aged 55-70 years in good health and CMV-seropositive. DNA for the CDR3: TGTGCCAGCAGTGACGTGCGGGAGGGAAGATGGACGCAGTATTTT. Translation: CASSDVREGRWTQYF.